The 21 T cell receptor beta chains below all came from one sample that was sequenced in a study of blood T cell repertoires in COVID-19. The data were produced by immunoSEQ multiplex PCR, yet TCRdb's version contains in-frame clones alone and is incomplete. The sample lists 85,000 to 110,000 clones; 85% to 90% were seen once. Input material: peripheral blood. These TCRs come from a human donor in a cohort sampled during active COVID-19.

The V and J genes are TRBV18 and TRBJ1-4; TRBD1 might be the D (5 bases). Per germline, CDR1 KGHSH and CDR2 LQKENI. Trimming removed 2 bases at V and 0 bases at J, with 7 bases between. There are 15 residues in the CDR3. The CDR3 spells CASSPRQSTNEKLFF. The DNA of the CDR3 is TGTGCCAGCTCACCAAGACAGTCAACTAATGAAAAACTGTTTTTT.

The chain uses TRBV12-5 and TRBJ1-1; TRBD1 matches at 8 bases. CDR1 is LGHNT, CDR2 FRNRAP, per germline. After removal of 6 bases from V and 1 base from J, the junction contained 7 bases not matched to a gene. This CDR3 has 15 amino acids. CDR3 sequence reads: CASGLFDRGNTEAFF. The CDR3 DNA reads TGTGCTAGTGGCCTCTTTGACAGGGGGAACACTGAAGCTTTCTTT.

The sample holds one count of this clone. The V and J genes are TRBV12-3 or TRBV12-4 and TRBJ2-7, with D perhaps TRBD2 (6 bases). The length of the CDR3 is 12 residues. Trimming left V 8 bases short and J 2 bases short, with 10 bases between. The CDR3 sequence: CASGRGTYEQYF. Here the CDR3 DNA reads TGTGCCAGCGGGCGGGGCACCTACGAGCAGTACTTC.

The V and J genes are TRBV15 and TRBJ2-2; TRBD2 matches at 9 bases. This CDR3 comprises 18 residues. Looked up from germline, CDR1 is LNHNV and CDR2 is YYDKDF (reference sequence). The V gene end was trimmed by 0 bases and the J gene end by 4 bases; junction bases not matched to a gene: 9. CDR3 in amino acids: CATSRDGVAGVGTGELFF. CDR3 DNA: TGTGCCACCAGCAGAGATGGAGTAGCGGGAGTGGGCACCGGGGAGCTGTTTTTT. The full variable domain, rest sourced from reference TRBV15 and TRBJ2-2, is DAMVIQNPRYQVTQFGKPVTLSCSQTLNHNVMYWYQQKSSQAPKLLFHYYDKDFNNEADTPDNFQSRRPNTSFCFLDIRSPGLGDTAMYLCATSRDGVAGVGTGELFFGEGSRLTVL.

The chain couples TRBV5-1 to TRBJ1-6, with 10 bases lining up with TRBD1. The CDR3 is made up of 18 amino acids. V was pared by 5 bases and J by 7 bases, with 15 bases of the junction left unmatched. Germline V gene sequence: CDR1 SGHRS, CDR2 YFSETQ. CDR3 nucleotide sequence: TGCGCCAGCAGGAGGTTCGATTGGGACAGGGGAAGAAATTCACCCCTCCACTTT. Encoded protein: CASRRFDWDRGRNSPLHF.

This chain connects TRBV3-1 (or the pseudogene TRBV3-2) to TRBJ2-5, with D possibly matching TRBD1 (5 bases). CDR3 size: 14 residues. Trimming stripped 3 bases from V and 10 bases from J, with 18 bases between. CDR1 is LGHDT and CDR2 is YNNKEL in the germline V gene (reference sequence). CDR3 in DNA: TGTGCCAGCAGCCATTCTCCAGGGCAGGATGGCCAGTACTTC. This translates into CASSHSPGQDGQYF.

This chain joins TRBV27 and TRBJ1-6, with 8 bases aligning to TRBD1. This CDR3 region has 14 residues. J lost 6 bases, V lost 3 bases, and 1 base had no gene match. CDR1 and CDR2 (germline): MNHEY, SMNVEV (reference sequence). This CDR3 is CASSFRGLNSPLHF. Written as DNA, the CDR3 is TGTGCCAGCAGTTTCAGGGGGCTTAATTCACCCCTCCACTTT.

This chain joins TRBV19 and TRBJ1-1; no reliable D call. The CDR3 spans 12 residues. CDR1 and CDR2 from the germline V gene are LNHDA and SQIVND (reference sequence). Deletions cut 5 bases from V and 7 bases from J, with 11 bases between. The CDR3 DNA reads as TGTGCCAGTAGTCCACGGGAGGGTGAAGCTTTCTTT. Translating gives CASSPREGEAFF.

The chain has TRBV4-3 and TRBJ2-2; TRBD1 matches 11 bases. The CDR3 loop spans 17 amino acids. J was trimmed by 0 bases and V by 4 bases; bases with no gene match: 4. CDR1 LGHNA and CDR2 YSLEER come from the germline V gene. The CDR3 here is CASSPLGQGANTGELFF. CDR3 sequence (DNA): TGCGCCAGCAGCCCTCTGGGACAGGGGGCGAACACCGGGGAGCTGTTTTTT.

This chain uses TRBV18 with TRBJ1-1; D is uncertain. Germline CDR1 is KGHSH and CDR2 is LQKENI. This CDR3 comprises 13 residues. The V end lost 2 bases, the J end lost 8 bases, and 12 bases lay between the germline ends. In DNA, the CDR3 is TGTGCCAGCTCACCAGGGCGTCAGACCGAAGCTTTCTTT. Its protein is CASSPGRQTEAFF.

The count of this clone is one. The V and J genes are TRBV20-1 and TRBJ2-7; tentatively, D is TRBD2 (5 bases). Germline assignment: CDR1 DFQATT and CDR2 SNEGSKA (reference sequence). This CDR3 has 17 amino acids. V lost 3 bases to trimming and J lost 0 bases, with 21 bases between them. In DNA form, the CDR3 reads TGCAGTGCTAGTCCTCGGGATAAGAGAGGGATCTCCTACGAGCAGTACTTC. This codes for CSASPRDKRGISYEQYF.

V usage is TRBV4-1 and J usage is TRBJ2-5; 8 positions match TRBD1. The ends lost 1 base at V and 5 bases at J; junction bases unmatched: 3. CDR1 is MGHRA, CDR2 YSYEKL, per germline. This CDR3 is 14 amino acids long. CDR3 DNA: TGCGCCAGCAGCCAAGGGACAGGGTGGGAGACCCAGTACTTC. Amino acid sequence: CASSQGTGWETQYF.

V usage is TRBV19 and J usage is TRBJ2-3; a weak D match, TRBD1 (6 bases). Germline-derived CDR1 and CDR2 are LNHDA and SQIVND (reference sequence). With 5 bases removed from V and 7 bases from J, the gap between germline ends came to 16 bases. The CDR3 sequence is 14 residues long. The CDR3 reads CASSPQGWLNTQYF. In DNA form, the CDR3 reads TGTGCCAGTAGTCCCCAGGGGTGGCTAAATACGCAGTATTTT.

The chain couples TRBV4-3 to TRBJ2-3; 7 bases map to TRBD2. The CDR3 contains 13 residues. Germline CDR1 is LGHNA and CDR2 is YSLEER. V dropped 1 base and J dropped 10; count of bases not matched to a gene: 5. The CDR3 region is CASSQASAGAQYF. In DNA, the CDR3 is TGCGCCAGCAGCCAAGCCTCCGCGGGGGCGCAGTATTTT.

This clone was observed at least ten times. The V gene is TRBV11-2, the J gene TRBJ1-6; TRBD1 might be the D (5 bases). Per the germline V gene, CDR1 is SGHAT and CDR2 is FQNNGV. V lost 0 bases and J 7 bases, leaving 13 bases between the germline ends. This CDR3 contains 16 residues. The CDR3: CASSLDQTAPNSPLHF. CDR3 sequence (DNA): TGTGCCAGCAGCTTAGATCAGACAGCCCCGAATTCACCCCTCCACTTT.

The chain employs TRBV27 and TRBJ2-3; 7 nucleotides line up with TRBD1. The CDR3 spans 15 residues. Trimming at V came to 3 bases and at J to 3 bases, leaving 6 bases not matched to a gene. Germline lookup yields CDR1 MNHEY and CDR2 SMNVEV (reference sequence). The CDR3 nucleotides are TGTGCCAGCAGTTTTGACAGGGTAGGAACAGATACGCAGTATTTT. Translation: CASSFDRVGTDTQYF.

V usage is TRBV6-1 and J usage is TRBJ2-1; 14 bases agree with TRBD2. Trimming took 1 base from V and 6 from J; bases not matched to a gene: 11. Germline V gene sequence: CDR1 MNHNS, CDR2 SASEGT. The CDR3 spans 19 residues. The CDR3 loop reads CASSEVGLAGGLFGNEQFF. DNA of the CDR3: TGTGCCAGCAGTGAAGTCGGACTAGCGGGGGGCCTGTTCGGCAATGAGCAGTTCTTC.

This clone was counted many times. The J gene is TRBJ2-1, the V gene TRBV6-5, with TRBD1 identical over 7 bases. J gave up 6 bases and V 2 bases, and 7 bases lay outside the gene matches. CDR1 and CDR2 from the germline V gene are MNHEY and SVGAGI. The CDR3 extends over 15 amino acids. This CDR3 reads CASSYRGRQGNEQFF. The CDR3 nucleotides are TGTGCCAGCAGTTACAGGGGGCGCCAGGGCAATGAGCAGTTCTTC.

The V and J genes are TRBV2 and TRBJ1-2; 9 bases line up with TRBD1. V shed 4 bases and J 7 bases; nucleotides not matched to a gene: 4. CDR3 length: 13 residues. CDR1 is SNHLY, CDR2 FYNNEI, per germline. CDR3: CASSAGTGFGYTF. In DNA form, the CDR3 reads TGTGCCAGCAGTGCCGGGACAGGGTTTGGCTACACCTTC.

This chain joins TRBV7-9 and TRBJ2-5; tentatively, D is TRBD2 (6 bases). The CDR3 has 14 residues. V lost 5 bases to trimming and J lost 1 base, with 11 bases between them. Germline V gives CDR1 SEHNR, CDR2 FQNEAQ (reference sequence). The CDR3 region has the DNA TGTGCCAGCAGCCCAAAGGGACTCCAAGAGACCCAGTACTTC. Protein sequence: CASSPKGLQETQYF.

This clone came up once. The chain is built from TRBV10-2 and TRBJ2-3, with TRBD2 matching over 8 bases. The CDR3 consists of 14 residues. V gave up 6 bases and J gave up 0 bases; unmatched junction bases: 2. Germline loops: CDR1 WSHSY, CDR2 SAAADI. The CDR3 loop is CASRASGSTDTQYF. The CDR3 nucleotides are TGCGCCAGCAGGGCTAGCGGGAGCACAGATACGCAGTATTTT.